The T cell receptor (beta chain) under discussion was sequenced for a study of shared clonotypes between healthy human individuals. Across the whole study: Three plates each covered CD4 naive and memory; CD8 naive two, CD8 memory one. Findings of the study overall: On the whole, naive subsets had larger estimated richness than memory subsets had.

On sorted subsets, replicate PCRs used 200 to 250 ng DNA, or tens of thousands of T cell genomes. Libraries were prepared by immunoSEQ multiplex PCR; TCRdb keeps only in-frame clonotypes and omits some of them. Seen here are about 1,500,000 clones, over 95% observed once, and the top ten hold 1% to 1.5%. Each donor was a Caucasian adult residing in Nashville, Tennessee. Worth noting for this clone: The antigen is unknown.

The sequencing sample was made of naive CD4+ T cells sorted from blood. The sample's subset: CD45RA+ positively selected. The TCR was taken from a man aged 25 to 45 in good health.

The CDR3 here is CASSENSGKNQPQHF. For the CDR3, the DNA is TGTGCCAGCAGTGAAAATTCGGGGAAGAATCAGCCCCAGCATTTT. The chain carries TRBV6-1 and TRBJ1-5, with D unclear. This CDR3 has 15 amino acids. Trimming took 2 bases from V and 4 from J, leaving 12 bases between them. Germline lookup yields CDR1 MNHNS and CDR2 SASEGT.